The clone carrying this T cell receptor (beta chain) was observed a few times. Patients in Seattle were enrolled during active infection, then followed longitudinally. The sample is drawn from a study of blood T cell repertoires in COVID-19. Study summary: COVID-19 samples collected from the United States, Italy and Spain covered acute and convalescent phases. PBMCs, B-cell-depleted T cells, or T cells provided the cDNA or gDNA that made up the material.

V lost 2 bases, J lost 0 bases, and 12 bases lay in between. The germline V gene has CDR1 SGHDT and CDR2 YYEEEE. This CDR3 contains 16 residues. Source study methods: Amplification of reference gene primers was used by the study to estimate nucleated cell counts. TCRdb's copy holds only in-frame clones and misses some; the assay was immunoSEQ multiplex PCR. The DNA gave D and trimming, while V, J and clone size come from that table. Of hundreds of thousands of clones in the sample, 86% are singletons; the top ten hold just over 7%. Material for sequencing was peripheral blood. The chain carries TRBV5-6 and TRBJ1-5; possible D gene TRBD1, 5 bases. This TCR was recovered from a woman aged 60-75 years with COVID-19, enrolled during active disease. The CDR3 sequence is CASSFSETVSNQPQHF. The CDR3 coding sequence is TGTGCCAGCAGCTTTAGTGAGACAGTTAGCAATCAGCCCCAGCATTTT.